The rows below give T cell receptor beta chains drawn from one sample of a study of T cell repertoires in cytomegalovirus infection. TCRdb called the reads again in MiXCR, with one record for every CDR3 protein. The sample contains hundreds of thousands of distinct CDR3 sequences, 6.5% of which appear only once. The material sequenced was PBMCs. The receptor source for this set is a human donor in good health (CMV status not recorded). Some clones in this sample may be carry-over from other donors' samples. Each CDR3 is given with its conserved first and last residue. A D gene is named only where the DNA matches it firmly. A clone size is listed for some rows: how often the clone was seen (once, few, many), or a class if it is expanded.

d_gene: -; v_gene: TRBV30; j_gene: TRBJ2-7; abundance: -; CDR3aa: CAWSNESYEQYF; CDR3nt: TGTGCCTGGAGTAATGAGTCCTACGAGCAGTACTTC
d_gene: -; v_gene: TRBV4-3; j_gene: TRBJ2-3; abundance: many; CDR3aa: CASSQDRLFTDTQYF; CDR3nt: TGCGCCAGCAGCCAAGATAGACTCTTCACAGATACGCAGTATTTT
d_gene: TRBD1; v_gene: TRBV7-6; j_gene: TRBJ1-2; abundance: many; CDR3aa: CASSARDRGDRGYTF; CDR3nt: TGTGCCAGCAGCGCCCGGGACAGAGGGGATCGAGGCTACACCTTC
d_gene: TRBD1; v_gene: TRBV2; j_gene: TRBJ2-2; abundance: many; CDR3aa: CASSRQGTTGELFF; CDR3nt: TGTGCCAGCAGCCGACAGGGGACCACCGGGGAGCTGTTTTTT
d_gene: TRBD2; v_gene: TRBV6-2/TRBV6-3; j_gene: TRBJ2-2; abundance: many; CDR3aa: CASSVGLAPPGELFF; CDR3nt: TGTGCCAGCAGCGTGGGACTAGCCCCGCCCGGGGAGCTGTTTTTT
d_gene: TRBD1; v_gene: TRBV12-3/TRBV12-4; j_gene: TRBJ1-6; abundance: many; CDR3aa: CASSKGQGAISPLHF; CDR3nt: TGTGCCAGCAGCAAAGGACAGGGGGCTATTTCACCCCTCCACTTT
d_gene: TRBD1; v_gene: TRBV4-3; j_gene: TRBJ2-1; abundance: many; CDR3aa: CASSQEGGQRNEQFF; CDR3nt: TGCGCCAGCAGCCAAGAAGGGGGCCAGAGGAATGAGCAGTTCTTC
d_gene: -; v_gene: TRBV5-1; j_gene: TRBJ2-7; abundance: many; CDR3aa: CASSPTGRLSYEQYF; CDR3nt: TGCGCCAGCAGCCCTACCGGACGGCTATCCTACGAGCAGTACTTC
d_gene: -; v_gene: TRBV20-1; j_gene: TRBJ2-3; abundance: many; CDR3aa: CSARLAGGTDTQYF; CDR3nt: TGCAGTGCTAGGCTGGCTGGAGGCACAGATACGCAGTATTTT
d_gene: -; v_gene: TRBV4-3; j_gene: TRBJ2-7; abundance: -; CDR3aa: CASSQDSQVDYEQYF; CDR3nt: TGCGCCAGCAGCCAAGATTCGCAGGTGGACTACGAGCAGTACTTC
d_gene: TRBD1; v_gene: TRBV4-2; j_gene: TRBJ2-7; abundance: -; CDR3aa: CASSLTGENEQYF; CDR3nt: TGTGCCAGCAGCCTGACAGGGGAGAACGAGCAGTACTTC
d_gene: -; v_gene: TRBV7-2; j_gene: TRBJ1-2; abundance: many; CDR3aa: CASSLSPENYGYTF; CDR3nt: TGTGCCAGCAGCTTATCCCCGGAGAATTATGGCTACACCTTC
d_gene: TRBD1; v_gene: TRBV29-1; j_gene: TRBJ1-1; abundance: many; CDR3aa: CSVAYRGTEAFF; CDR3nt: TGCAGCGTGGCCTACAGGGGCACTGAAGCTTTCTTT
d_gene: -; v_gene: TRBV20-1; j_gene: TRBJ1-6; abundance: many; CDR3aa: CSARDGGSGSGSPLHF; CDR3nt: TGCAGTGCTAGAGATGGAGGGTCAGGTAGCGGTTCACCCCTCCACTTT
d_gene: -; v_gene: TRBV4-2; j_gene: TRBJ2-3; abundance: -; CDR3aa: CASSQESSPRTDTQYF; CDR3nt: TGTGCCAGCAGCCAAGAGTCCAGCCCGAGGACAGATACGCAGTATTTT
d_gene: -; v_gene: TRBV6-2/TRBV6-3; j_gene: TRBJ1-4; abundance: many; CDR3aa: CASSLGREKLFF; CDR3nt: TGTGCCAGCAGTTTGGGTCGGGAAAAACTGTTTTTT
d_gene: TRBD2; v_gene: TRBV20-1; j_gene: TRBJ2-7; abundance: many; CDR3aa: CSADPGGTYEQYF; CDR3nt: TGCAGTGCCGACCCGGGGGGGACCTACGAGCAGTACTTC
d_gene: TRBD1; v_gene: TRBV29-1; j_gene: TRBJ1-2; abundance: few; CDR3aa: CSVLLTGVGYTF; CDR3nt: TGCAGCGTTCTGTTGACAGGGGTTGGCTACACCTTC
d_gene: -; v_gene: TRBV2; j_gene: TRBJ2-3; abundance: -; CDR3aa: CASSPRGSDTQYF; CDR3nt: TGTGCCAGCAGCCCGCGAGGGTCAGATACGCAGTATTTT
d_gene: -; v_gene: TRBV4-2; j_gene: TRBJ1-4; abundance: many; CDR3aa: CASSQEWDTTNEKLFF; CDR3nt: TGTGCCAGCAGCCAAGAATGGGATACAACTAATGAAAAACTGTTTTTT
d_gene: -; v_gene: TRBV5-1; j_gene: TRBJ1-2; abundance: many; CDR3aa: CASREDSNYGYTF; CDR3nt: TGCGCCAGCAGGGAGGACAGTAACTATGGCTACACCTTC
d_gene: TRBD1; v_gene: TRBV25-1; j_gene: TRBJ2-7; abundance: many; CDR3aa: CASSVTGTYEQYF; CDR3nt: TGTGCCAGCAGTGTGACAGGGACCTACGAGCAGTACTTC
d_gene: -; v_gene: TRBV7-6; j_gene: TRBJ2-1; abundance: many; CDR3aa: CASSPNTPVGEQFF; CDR3nt: TGTGCCAGCAGCCCAAATACCCCCGTTGGTGAGCAGTTCTTC
d_gene: -; v_gene: TRBV12-3/TRBV12-4; j_gene: TRBJ2-5; abundance: many; CDR3aa: CASRAWDGQETQYF; CDR3nt: TGTGCCAGCAGGGCCTGGGACGGTCAAGAGACCCAGTACTTC
d_gene: -; v_gene: TRBV20-1; j_gene: TRBJ1-5; abundance: -; CDR3aa: CSARGGGIYSQPQHF; CDR3nt: TGCAGTGCTAGAGGTGGGGGGATCTACAGTCAGCCCCAGCATTTT
d_gene: -; v_gene: TRBV28; j_gene: TRBJ2-5; abundance: few; CDR3aa: CASISPRGRQETQYF; CDR3nt: TGTGCCAGCATTTCCCCCCGGGGGAGGCAAGAGACCCAGTACTTC
d_gene: -; v_gene: TRBV7-9; j_gene: TRBJ1-2; abundance: few; CDR3aa: CASSLDVGRHGYTF; CDR3nt: TGTGCCAGCAGCTTAGATGTAGGTCGGCATGGCTACACCTTC
d_gene: -; v_gene: TRBV6-1; j_gene: TRBJ1-4; abundance: many; CDR3aa: CASRATGPREEAGTNEKLFF; CDR3nt: TGTGCCAGCAGGGCCACCGGCCCACGGGAAGAGGCTGGTACTAATGAAAAACTGTTTTTT
d_gene: -; v_gene: TRBV5-1; j_gene: TRBJ2-7; abundance: -; CDR3aa: CASSSSGWGEQYF; CDR3nt: TGCGCCAGCAGCTCCTCAGGGTGGGGGGAGCAGTACTTC
d_gene: -; v_gene: TRBV28; j_gene: TRBJ1-5; abundance: many; CDR3aa: CASGRIVSNQPQHF; CDR3nt: TGTGCCAGCGGAAGGATTGTTAGCAATCAGCCCCAGCATTTT
d_gene: TRBD2; v_gene: TRBV20-1; j_gene: TRBJ2-2; abundance: many; CDR3aa: CSASNPGLAGGKNTGELFF; CDR3nt: TGCAGTGCTAGCAACCCCGGACTAGCGGGGGGGAAGAACACCGGGGAGCTGTTTTTT
d_gene: -; v_gene: TRBV20-1; j_gene: TRBJ1-5; abundance: many; CDR3aa: CSAQHRIYSNQPQHF; CDR3nt: TGCAGTGCTCAACACAGGATTTATAGCAATCAGCCCCAGCATTTT
d_gene: TRBD1; v_gene: TRBV15; j_gene: TRBJ1-1; abundance: -; CDR3aa: CATSRGTDQYMNTEAFF; CDR3nt: TGTGCCACCAGCCGCGGGACAGACCAATACATGAACACTGAAGCTTTCTTT
d_gene: TRBD2; v_gene: TRBV7-9; j_gene: TRBJ2-1; abundance: many; CDR3aa: CASSSPSGGSYNEQFF; CDR3nt: TGTGCCAGCAGCTCGCCCTCGGGAGGGTCCTACAATGAGCAGTTCTTC
d_gene: -; v_gene: TRBV7-9; j_gene: TRBJ1-1; abundance: many; CDR3aa: CASSLSWGGSGTNTEAFF; CDR3nt: TGTGCCAGCAGCTTAAGTTGGGGTGGCAGCGGTACGAACACTGAAGCTTTCTTT
d_gene: TRBD1; v_gene: TRBV28; j_gene: TRBJ2-1; abundance: many; CDR3aa: CASTTTGGEGNEQFF; CDR3nt: TGTGCCAGCACAACAACAGGGGGCGAAGGCAATGAGCAGTTCTTC
d_gene: -; v_gene: TRBV7-2; j_gene: TRBJ1-1; abundance: many; CDR3aa: CASSLTGRGTEAFF; CDR3nt: TGTGCCAGCAGCTTAACAGGGCGAGGAACTGAAGCTTTCTTT
d_gene: -; v_gene: TRBV2; j_gene: TRBJ1-2; abundance: few; CDR3aa: CASSAGGRVYGYTF; CDR3nt: TGTGCCAGCAGCGCCGGGGGTCGTGTATATGGCTACACCTTC
d_gene: TRBD1; v_gene: TRBV4-1; j_gene: TRBJ2-2; abundance: -; CDR3aa: CASSPETGANTGELFF; CDR3nt: TGCGCCAGCAGCCCCGAGACAGGGGCGAACACCGGGGAGCTGTTTTTT
d_gene: -; v_gene: TRBV6-6; j_gene: TRBJ1-2; abundance: many; CDR3aa: CASSYGADSLYGYTF; CDR3nt: TGTGCCAGCAGTTATGGAGCAGACAGCCTCTATGGCTACACCTTC
d_gene: -; v_gene: TRBV10-3; j_gene: TRBJ1-1; abundance: many; CDR3aa: CAISESRRNTEAFF; CDR3nt: TGTGCCATCAGTGAGTCGAGGAGGAACACTGAAGCTTTCTTT
d_gene: TRBD1; v_gene: TRBV29-1; j_gene: TRBJ1-4; abundance: many; CDR3aa: CSVEMRGGQGLGEKLFF; CDR3nt: TGCAGCGTTGAAATGAGGGGCGGACAGGGGCTGGGAGAAAAACTGTTTTTT
d_gene: -; v_gene: TRBV5-6; j_gene: TRBJ2-7; abundance: many; CDR3aa: CASSLAVEGKNEQYF; CDR3nt: TGTGCCAGCAGCTTGGCCGTGGAGGGAAAGAACGAGCAGTACTTC